The entry below gives a single TCR beta chain sequence along with its context. What it binds is unknown. The data were obtained in a study of immune evolution from preneoplasia to lung adenocarcinoma. Notes on the study in general: Normal lung had highest clonality; later lesions appeared denser, more diverse. From normal lung to invasive adenocarcinoma, top clone frequencies appeared to decrease.

V lost 0 bases to trimming and J lost 4 bases; unmatched junction nucleotides: 3. CDR3 length: 17 residues. The germline V gene encodes CDR1 MNHNS and CDR2 SASEGT. Patient tissue came from resections in Japan or China, 2014–2017. Two lung cancer pathologists independently confirmed each histologic diagnosis. Clones were sequenced by immunoSEQ multiplex PCR, and TCRdb holds only the in-frame ones, with some missing. The repertoire has about 2,500 clones, 70% to 85% of them found once; the top ten carry roughly 2.4%. Sequenced sample: FFPE atypical adenomatous hyperplasia tissue from the lung. Sample subset: atypical adenomatous hyperplasia (AAH), lung preneoplasia. The receptor was isolated from an older person with lung adenocarcinoma. The chain recombines TRBV6-1 with TRBJ2-1; 13 bases line up with TRBD2. CDR3 protein: CASSEAGLAGWYNEQFF. The CDR3 coding sequence is TGTGCCAGCAGTGAAGCGGGACTAGCGGGATGGTACAATGAGCAGTTCTTC.